A selection of T cell receptor beta chains follows, all from one sample in a study of technical replicates of blood from a handful of donors. Libraries were prepared by immunoSEQ multiplex PCR; TCRdb keeps only in-frame clonotypes and omits some of them. This table holds 8,500 to 13,000 clones, 90% to 95% found once. The specimen sequenced was PBMCs. The receptors derive from a human donor in good health. The CDR3 runs from the conserved cysteine through the conserved F or W. D genes are given only for firm matches. Size is omitted from some rows. Given values are once, few, many or a class for expanded clones.

size: -
D: -
J: TRBJ2-7
V: TRBV2
DNA: TGTGCCAGCAGGGGACACTACGAGCAGTACTTC
CDR3: CASRGHYEQYF

size: -
D: TRBD2
J: TRBJ2-1
V: TRBV4-2
DNA: TGTGCCAGCAGCCGGACTAGCGGGGACTACAATGAGCAGTTCTTC
CDR3: CASSRTSGDYNEQFF

size: -
D: -
J: TRBJ2-5
V: TRBV2
DNA: TGTGCCAGCAGTGAAGAAACAGGCAAAGAGACCCAGTACTTC
CDR3: CASSEETGKETQYF

size: -
D: TRBD2
J: TRBJ2-2
V: TRBV10-2
DNA: TGCGCCAGCAGTTGGCTAGCGGGGAACACCGGGGAGCTGTTTTTT
CDR3: CASSWLAGNTGELFF

size: once
D: TRBD2
J: TRBJ2-1
V: TRBV9
DNA: TGTGCCAGCAGCGTAGTCGGGAGGGCGGGCAATGAGCAGTTCTTC
CDR3: CASSVVGRAGNEQFF

size: -
D: TRBD2
J: TRBJ2-5
V: TRBV10-1
DNA: TGCGCCAGCAGTGAGTCCCTAACCGGGACTACTAAAGAGACCCAGTACTTC
CDR3: CASSESLTGTTKETQYF

size: -
D: -
J: TRBJ2-1
V: TRBV19
DNA: TGTGCCAGTAGCCTATCCGGCGGAGACTCCTACAATGAGCAGTTCTTC
CDR3: CASSLSGGDSYNEQFF

size: once
D: -
J: TRBJ1-1
V: TRBV27
DNA: TGTGCCAGCAGTTTTTGGGCACAAGGGGGAGGGACTGAAGCTTTCTTT
CDR3: CASSFWAQGGGTEAFF

size: -
D: -
J: TRBJ1-2
V: TRBV6-4
DNA: TGTGCCAGCAGTGACTCGGCAGGGTTCAGCGGCTACACCTTC
CDR3: CASSDSAGFSGYTF

size: -
D: TRBD1
J: TRBJ2-3
V: TRBV4-2
DNA: TGTGCCAGCAGCCCATCCCCTGGACAGGACCGCGATACGCAGTATTTT
CDR3: CASSPSPGQDRDTQYF

size: -
D: TRBD2
J: TRBJ2-3
V: TRBV10-1
DNA: TGCGCCAGCAGTCAAGCTAGCGGGAGGGCCAAGGGGCCCCCAGATACGCAGTATTTT
CDR3: CASSQASGRAKGPPDTQYF

size: -
D: -
J: TRBJ2-2
V: TRBV19
DNA: TGTGCCAGTAGTATTCTAGCTGGCACCGGGGAGCTGTTTTTT
CDR3: CASSILAGTGELFF

size: -
D: TRBD2
J: TRBJ2-3
V: TRBV11-2
DNA: TGTGCCAGCAGCAAGAGGCGGGCGGGAGGAAGCACAGATACGCAGTATTTT
CDR3: CASSKRRAGGSTDTQYF

size: -
D: -
J: TRBJ1-2
V: TRBV6-5
DNA: TGTGCCAGCAGATTAGGGGCAGGGGTCTATGGCTACACCTTC
CDR3: CASRLGAGVYGYTF

size: -
D: -
J: TRBJ2-2
V: TRBV5-1
DNA: TGCGCCAGCAGCTTGGCTATCGGGGGGCCGAACACCGGGGAGCTGTTTTTT
CDR3: CASSLAIGGPNTGELFF

size: once
D: TRBD2
J: TRBJ2-7
V: TRBV7-3
DNA: TGTGCCAGCAGCTTAGGGGCGGGAGGGCCCTACGAGCAGTACTTC
CDR3: CASSLGAGGPYEQYF

size: -
D: -
J: TRBJ2-5
V: TRBV28
DNA: TGTGCCAGCACCGGGACACCCGTGTTGGAGACCCAGTACTTC
CDR3: CASTGTPVLETQYF

size: -
D: TRBD1
J: TRBJ1-2
V: TRBV6-1
DNA: TGTGCCGGAAACGGACAGGGCCGCTATGGCTACACCTTC
CDR3: CAGNGQGRYGYTF

size: once
D: TRBD1
J: TRBJ2-2
V: TRBV10-3
DNA: TGTGCCATCACGACAGGGGAAGGTACCGGGGAGCTGTTTTTT
CDR3: CAITTGEGTGELFF

size: -
D: TRBD1
J: TRBJ1-1
V: TRBV4-1
DNA: TGCGCCAGCAGCCACCCCGAGACAGGGGCTTTTAAAGCTTTCTTT
CDR3: CASSHPETGAFKAFF

size: -
D: TRBD1
J: TRBJ1-2
V: TRBV28
DNA: TGTGCCAGCACCTTAGGACAGGGGCGAGATGGCTACACCTTC
CDR3: CASTLGQGRDGYTF

size: -
D: TRBD2
J: TRBJ2-5
V: TRBV19
DNA: TGTGCCAGTAGTCCCCATCTAGCGGGAGCGGATAGGGAGACCCAGTACTTC
CDR3: CASSPHLAGADRETQYF

size: -
D: TRBD2
J: TRBJ2-1
V: TRBV10-2
DNA: TGCGCCAGCAGTCATCAGAGCGGGAGCTCCTACAATGAGCAGTTCTTC
CDR3: CASSHQSGSSYNEQFF

size: -
D: TRBD1
J: TRBJ1-4
V: TRBV27
DNA: TGTGCCAGCAGTTTCCCGTTCGACAGGGTTCTGTATGAAAAACTGTTTTTT
CDR3: CASSFPFDRVLYEKLFF

size: few
D: -
J: TRBJ2-5
V: TRBV29-1
DNA: TGCAGCGTGCGGGCCTACCAAGAGACCCAGTACTTC
CDR3: CSVRAYQETQYF

size: -
D: -
J: TRBJ2-7
V: TRBV25-1
DNA: TGTGCCAGCAGTGGCCGATCAAGGGCAGGGCCCCCCACCTACGAGCAGTACTTC
CDR3: CASSGRSRAGPPTYEQYF

size: -
D: -
J: TRBJ2-1
V: TRBV5-1
DNA: TGCGCCAGCAGCTTGAGCCTAGCTGGGGAGCAGTTCTTC
CDR3: CASSLSLAGEQFF

size: -
D: TRBD2
J: TRBJ2-7
V: TRBV28
DNA: TGTGCCAGCAGTTCCCCCTTACTAGCGGGTCCAACCTACGAGCAGTACTTC
CDR3: CASSSPLLAGPTYEQYF

size: -
D: -
J: TRBJ1-5
V: TRBV6-1
DNA: TGTGCCAGTCGTACAGGGTCCGATGCGGGTCAGCCCCAGCATTTT
CDR3: CASRTGSDAGQPQHF

size: -
D: -
J: TRBJ1-3
V: TRBV2
DNA: TGTGCCAGCAGGGCCACCGCGGGGACTGGAAACACCATATATTTT
CDR3: CASRATAGTGNTIYF

size: -
D: -
J: TRBJ1-4
V: TRBV5-1
DNA: TGCGCCAGCAGCCCCGGGATTAATGAAAAACTGTTTTTT
CDR3: CASSPGINEKLFF

size: once
D: TRBD1
J: TRBJ1-3
V: TRBV18
DNA: TGTGCCAGCTCACCACAGGGGACAGCCTCTGGAAACACCATATATTTT
CDR3: CASSPQGTASGNTIYF

size: -
D: TRBD1
J: TRBJ1-3
V: TRBV19
DNA: TGTGCCAGTAGGCCCGGGACAGGGGGCGCGAACACCATATATTTT
CDR3: CASRPGTGGANTIYF

size: -
D: -
J: TRBJ1-5
V: TRBV19
DNA: TGTGCCAGTAGTATCCAGTTAACAGGGAGTCAGCCCCAGCATTTT
CDR3: CASSIQLTGSQPQHF

size: -
D: TRBD2
J: TRBJ2-5
V: TRBV2
DNA: TGTGCCAGCAGTGGGACTAGCGGGGAGACCCAGTACTTC
CDR3: CASSGTSGETQYF

size: -
D: TRBD2
J: TRBJ2-3
V: TRBV6-4
DNA: TGTGCCAGCAGTGCTCGCAGCGGGAACACAGATACGCAGTATTTT
CDR3: CASSARSGNTDTQYF

size: -
D: TRBD1
J: TRBJ1-2
V: TRBV5-1
DNA: TGCGCCAGCAGCCTGGGCGGGACAGAGAACTATGGCTACACCTTC
CDR3: CASSLGGTENYGYTF